This entry features one TCR beta chain sequence. This receptor's antigen is unknown. No base qualities exist here, and no much larger clone lies one base off it. This entry belongs to a study of cytomegalovirus exposure and HLA in healthy donors (dated by TCRdb to 2015 to 2018). Regarding the complete study: In an earlier analysis of roughly 590 of the donors, approximately 260 Gb of sequence data and just under 120 million unique TCR beta sequences from approximately 180 million T cells were reported. An early release covering about 600 HLA-typed donors comprised approximately 300 gigabases of sequencing data and roughly 86 million unique TCR sequences. Of the roughly 400 genotyped donors, 81% were placed in the genetic ancestry cluster associated with self-reported Caucasian donors. The study aimed to test whether cataloging public T cell receptors could reveal signatures of past pathogen exposure. The study profiled the T cell repertoires of some 610 subjects by immunosequencing and related them to cytomegalovirus serostatus. Along with the approximately 700-subject first cohort, a separate validation cohort of 120 different subjects was used. High-throughput TCR immunosequencing, statistical association of individual TCRs with disease status, and machine learning were combined to predict cytomegalovirus infection status. To study patterns of TCR occurrence, a later analysis re-analyzed previously published TCR beta repertoires from hundreds of donors and added high-resolution HLA genotyping. Rather than drawing on any new phenotypic data, the later analysis identified candidate immune exposures from TCR beta sequences and the way those sequences occurred across donors. In an earlier analysis of 587 of the donors, high-throughput TCR beta sequencing was used to judge whether each TCR beta V gene segment behaved as functional or pseudogenic. Donor age, sex, ethnicity and CMV serostatus were compiled together with the repertoire data. A later genetic analysis took genome-wide SNP genotypes for about 55% of the 666 donors and used that subset as a discovery cohort. All discovery cohort repertoires had been generated using a single sequencing platform. Both class I and class II loci were covered by HLA typing, at four-digit resolution. The number of typed donors differed by locus: roughly 629-630 for A, B, C, DRB1 and DQB1; roughly 510 for DQA1; around 610 for DPA1; and roughly 490 for DPB1. About 5 DR-DQ haplotypes were handled as single units for association and clustering, since linkage in the cohort was strong. Across some 400 genotyped donors of the cohort, an average of roughly 250,000 unique TCR beta nucleotide sequences per donor were sequenced, and about a sixth of those sequences were non-productive. Points the paper makes about the study in general: The sequencing pipeline was judged likely to have produced a cluster of highly shared sequence variants as a technical artifact. A further reported finding was that TCR beta sequences accurately predicted the HLA-A and HLA-B alleles for most subjects in the first cohort. In a later genetic analysis, a missense DCLRE1C variant was associated with V-gene and J-gene trimming of TCR beta chains, and the association was replicated in an independent cohort. Linkage disequilibrium might explain the correlated functional status among segregating V segments, but an unknown experimental factor could not be ruled out. An earlier analysis of several hundred of the donors showed that most TCR beta V segments appeared in productive rearrangements either about 87% or about 30% of the time, which broadly matched IMGT annotations. The study listed 164 TCR beta chains as associated with cytomegalovirus. Only TCR beta chains were sequenced in this cohort, and the absence of alpha or paired-chain data limited detectable features. The authors suggested that the approach could potentially be extended to other disease states and immunological phenotypes. When HLA alleles, especially DR and DQ, strongly co-occurred, TCR associations were difficult to assign to individual alleles. For the cohort, immune exposure information was limited to CMV serostatus. Specific HLA alleles were associated with 16,951 TCR beta sequences at a false discovery rate of 0.05 in a later analysis. Three of the identified cytomegalovirus-associated TCR beta chains were confirmed in vitro to be specific for cytomegalovirus antigens. While some public TCRs were present in many individuals, most TCR sequences turned up only very rarely across donors. Most CMV-associated TCR beta chains appeared to be HLA-restricted in a later analysis, and the HLA associations seemed to be driven largely by CMV exposure. In a later analysis, TCR association rates were found to vary across HLA loci, with the most associated TCRs seen for DRB1 alleles and the fewest for HLA-C alleles. According to a later genetic analysis, donors in an Asian-associated ancestry cluster had fewer N-insertions in productive TCRs than the roughly 670-donor mean. The presence/absence analyses assumed that sequencing depth was roughly uniform across donors, and that assumption may not be true. The classifier was reported to diagnose cytomegalovirus status with high specificity and sensitivity in both the original and validation cohorts. The earlier analysis of almost 600 of the donors excluded some 15 rarely observed V segments, including chromosome 9 orphons, because counts were too low. HLA typing was unavailable for some donors at each locus, so association tests used only the typed subset. A later analysis reported that several top co-occurrence clusters appeared linked to parvovirus B19, influenza, CMV and Epstein-Barr virus. Because the 87-base-pair reads could not distinguish some IMGT-functional V segments, including TRBV6-2 and TRBV6-3, those segments were excluded. A later analysis found that HLA-associated TCR beta chains were more clonally expanded and had lower generation probabilities than equally common non-associated chains.

The receptor library was made with the immunoSEQ multiplex PCR assay. A mixture of 60 forward primers for TCR Vbeta segments and 13 reverse primers for TCR Jbeta segments was used in the multiplex PCR. The CDR3 region of rearranged TCR beta genes was amplified from genomic DNA with a multiplex PCR assay. On the Illumina HiSeq System, the amplified TCR beta libraries were sequenced as 87-base-pair reads. Per the original workflow: A later analysis tallied some 79 million unique TCR beta chains across the approximately 670 repertoires, and about 12 million of those chains were shared by two or more donors. Raw reads were error-corrected and collapsed into unique sequences by a nearest-neighbor algorithm in which closely related sequences were merged to remove PCR and sequencing errors. CDR3 sequences were aligned to IMGT reference sequences to assign V, D and J gene segments. For a sequence to be retained, at least a six-nucleotide match to both a V gene segment and a J gene segment was required. A rearrangement counted as productive if the CDR3 had no stop codons and remained in frame with V and J, and every other rearrangement counted as non-productive. CDR3 was defined according to IMGT convention as the region running from the second conserved V-encoded cysteine to the conserved J-encoded phenylalanine. In an earlier analysis of more than 550 of the donors, sequences lacking an unambiguous match to a single V gene segment were excluded. In an earlier analysis of almost 600 of the donors, a V segment was called functional when productive rearrangements were above 56.7%, and segregating when the standard deviation between donors exceeded 5%. A statistical classification framework was built for diagnosing cytomegalovirus status from the catalog of TCR beta chain sequences. In a later analysis, V and J genes were assigned by comparing TCR nucleotide sequences against IMGT/GENE-DB human TR gene sequences. Using the TCRdist pipeline, a later analysis assigned CDR3 sequences along with most-parsimonious VDJ recombination scenarios. In a later analysis, each TCR beta chain was defined by its CDR3 amino acid sequence together with its V-gene family, and reads lacking a unique V-gene family were excluded. In a later analysis, fewer than 600 highly shared, low-generation-probability nucleotide sequences were removed to address suspected cross-contamination and a sequencing artifact. For each public chain, a later analysis derived a clonal expansion index from normalized ranks of inferred template counts within each repertoire. Generation probabilities in a later analysis came from a VDJ recombination model fitted to out-of-frame rearrangements, and those results were checked against IGoR. Hypergeometric tests were used in a later analysis to score TCR-TCR, TCR-HLA and TCR-CMV co-occurrence, with a repertoire-size bias correction applied to the TCR pairs. A later analysis estimated false discovery rates by permuting HLA or CMV assignments 20 times. In a later analysis, co-occurring TCRs were grouped with DBSCAN, and TCRdist sequence similarity was added when clustering was performed within HLA-allele-positive subsets. Repertoires with fewer than 30,000 or more than 120,000 public chains were left out of co-occurrence clustering, as were a handful of repertoires with anomalous nucleotide sharing. TCRdb provides this immuneACCESS table in a form limited to in-frame rearrangements. Some clones are lacking; in checked studies, under half of them reflect an unresolved V gene, and why the rest are absent is not known. The V and J calls and clone size are taken from that table; D and trimming were inferred from the DNA. Present in this sample are more than 150,000 clones, roughly 80% of which were seen just once. The top ten hold 6.3% of the sample.

In total, just over 650 healthy bone marrow donors made up the cohort. All cohort members were sampled while nominally healthy, although unrecorded immune exposures were likely present. The donor tested CMV seropositive, placing the donor among the approximately 310 seropositive members of the cohort. Each donor provided a peripheral blood sample, and peripheral blood mononuclear cells were used for TCR beta sequencing. The Qiagen DNeasy Blood Extraction Kit was used to extract genomic DNA from the blood cell samples. Ends trimmed: V by 4 bases, J by 5 bases; bases unmatched to a gene: 8. Taken from the germline V gene, the CDR1 and CDR2 loops are SGDLS and YYNGEE. CDR3 length: 15 amino acids, cysteine to phenylalanine. Only the CDR3 region is kept as DNA, spanning 45 bases read in frame from base 1.

Sequencing used PBMCs. The chain joins TRBV9 to TRBJ2-1, with TRBD1 matching 8 junction bases. This clonotype was obtained from a man in his forties or fifties in good health and CMV-seropositive. The nucleotide sequence reads as follows: TGTGCCAGCAGCCTAAGCGGACAGGGAAACAATGAGCAGTTCTTC. This codes for CASSLSGQGNNEQFF.